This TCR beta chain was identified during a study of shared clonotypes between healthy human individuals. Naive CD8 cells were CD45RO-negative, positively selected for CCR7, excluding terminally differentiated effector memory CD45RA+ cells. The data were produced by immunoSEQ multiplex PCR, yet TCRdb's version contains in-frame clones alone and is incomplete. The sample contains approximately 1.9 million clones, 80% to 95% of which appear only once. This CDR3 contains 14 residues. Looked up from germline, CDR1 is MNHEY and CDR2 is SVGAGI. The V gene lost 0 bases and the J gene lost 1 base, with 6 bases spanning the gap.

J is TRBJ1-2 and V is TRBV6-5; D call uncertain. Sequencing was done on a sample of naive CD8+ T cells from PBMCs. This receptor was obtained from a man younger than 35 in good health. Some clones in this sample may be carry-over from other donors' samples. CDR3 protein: CASSYSSDNYGYTF. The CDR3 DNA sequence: TGTGCCAGCAGTTACTCCTCGGATAACTATGGCTACACCTTC.